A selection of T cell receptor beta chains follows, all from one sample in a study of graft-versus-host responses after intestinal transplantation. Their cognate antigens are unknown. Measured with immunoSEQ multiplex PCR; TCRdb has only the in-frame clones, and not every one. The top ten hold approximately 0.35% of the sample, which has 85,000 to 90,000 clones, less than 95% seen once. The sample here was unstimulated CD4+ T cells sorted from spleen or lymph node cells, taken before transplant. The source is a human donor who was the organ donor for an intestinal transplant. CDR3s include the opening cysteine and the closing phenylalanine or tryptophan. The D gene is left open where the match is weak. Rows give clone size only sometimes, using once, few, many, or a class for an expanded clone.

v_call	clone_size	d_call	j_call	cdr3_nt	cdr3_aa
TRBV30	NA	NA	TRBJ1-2	TGTGCCTGGAAAGGGGCGAAGGGCTATGGCTACACCTTC	CAWKGAKGYGYTF
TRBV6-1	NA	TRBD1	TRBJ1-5	TGTGCCAGCAGTCCAGGGACGACAGGGAATCAGCCCCAGCATTTT	CASSPGTTGNQPQHF
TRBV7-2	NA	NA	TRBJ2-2	TGTGCCAGCAGCTTAGCCGTGAACACCGGGGAGCTGTTTTTT	CASSLAVNTGELFF
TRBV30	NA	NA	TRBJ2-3	TGTGCCTGGAACAGGGACCAGCGGTTATACACAGATACGCAGTATTTT	CAWNRDQRLYTDTQYF
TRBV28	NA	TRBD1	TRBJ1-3	TGTGCCAGCAGGGGACAAGAACAGGGGGCTGTTAGGCGAAACACCATATATTTT	CASRGQEQGAVRRNTIYF
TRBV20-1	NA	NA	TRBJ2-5	TGCAGTCAGGGTGCCGAGACCCAGTACTTC	CSQGAETQYF
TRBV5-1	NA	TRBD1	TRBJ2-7	TGCGCCAGCAGCGGGACAGGGGTGTACGAGCAGTACTTC	CASSGTGVYEQYF
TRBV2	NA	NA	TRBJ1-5	TGTGCCAGCAGTGGGGGGCTGGGGAGCAATCAGCCCCAGCATTTT	CASSGGLGSNQPQHF
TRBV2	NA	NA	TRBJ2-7	TGTGCCAGCAAATCCAGGGGACTAACCTACGAGCAGTACTTC	CASKSRGLTYEQYF
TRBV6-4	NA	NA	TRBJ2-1	TGTGCCAGCAGTGACTCAGCGGCCTCCTACAATGAGCAGTTCTTC	CASSDSAASYNEQFF
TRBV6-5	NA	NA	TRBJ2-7	TGTGCCAGCAGCGCTCAAATTCAGGGTTACGAGCAGTACTTC	CASSAQIQGYEQYF
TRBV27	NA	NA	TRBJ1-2	TGTGCCAGCAGTGCCAGGGATGGAAGCTATGGCTACACCTTC	CASSARDGSYGYTF
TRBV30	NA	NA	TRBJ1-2	TGTGCCACTTCTCCGGGGGGATATGGCTACACCTTC	CATSPGGYGYTF
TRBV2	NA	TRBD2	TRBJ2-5	TGTGCCAGCAGTCGGACTAGGTACCAAGAGACCCAGTACTTC	CASSRTRYQETQYF
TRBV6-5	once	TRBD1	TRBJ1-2	TGTGCCAGCAGCCCGAGACAGGGGGCGAGGGGCTACACCTTC	CASSPRQGARGYTF
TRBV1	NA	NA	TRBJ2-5	TGCACCAGCACCCCCCTAGGACAGAACCAAGAGACCCAGTACTTC	CTSTPLGQNQETQYF
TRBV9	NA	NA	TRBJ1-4	TGTGCCAGCAGCGTAGGGCCCACTAATGAAAAACTGTTTTTT	CASSVGPTNEKLFF
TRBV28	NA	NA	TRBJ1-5	TGTGCCAGCAGTTTACGACAGACACCTGCACAGCCCCAGCATTTT	CASSLRQTPAQPQHF
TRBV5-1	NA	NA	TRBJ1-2	TGCGCCAGCAGCTTGGTCCGAGGCGACAGTCTTGCTCCAGACTATGGCTACACCTTC	CASSLVRGDSLAPDYGYTF
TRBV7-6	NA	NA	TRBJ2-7	TGTGCCAGCAGCTTATCTTCTAACGAGCAGTACTTC	CASSLSSNEQYF
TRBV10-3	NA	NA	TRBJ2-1	TGTGCCATCAGTGAGTCGGGGACAAATTACAATGAGCAGTTCTTC	CAISESGTNYNEQFF
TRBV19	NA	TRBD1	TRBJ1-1	TGTGCCGCAGCACGGGACAGGGTTGGGACCACTGAAGCTTTCTTT	CAAARDRVGTTEAFF
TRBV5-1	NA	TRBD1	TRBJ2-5	TGCGCCAGCAGCTTGGGGGTGACAGGGAACCAAGAGACCCAGTACTTC	CASSLGVTGNQETQYF
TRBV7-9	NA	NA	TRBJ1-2	TGTGCCAGCAGCTTAGGTGGAGGCTATGGCTACACCTTC	CASSLGGGYGYTF
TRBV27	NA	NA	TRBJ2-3	TGTGCCAGCAGTCCACACCGGGCAGATACGCAGTATTTT	CASSPHRADTQYF
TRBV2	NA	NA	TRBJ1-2	TGTGCCAGCAGTGACGAGACAGGCGGTGGCTACACCTTC	CASSDETGGGYTF
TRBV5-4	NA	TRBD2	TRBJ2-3	TGTGCCAGCAGCTTAGGTAGCGGGGTGAGCACAGATACGCAGTATTTT	CASSLGSGVSTDTQYF
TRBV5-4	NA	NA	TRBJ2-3	TGTGCCAGCAGCTCGACGGGCAGCGGAGGCCGGAGCACAGATACGCAGTATTTT	CASSSTGSGGRSTDTQYF